This T cell receptor (beta chain) was recovered during a study of tumor-infiltrating lymphocytes in glioblastoma multiforme. TCR beta libraries were built from RNA through three nested multiplex PCR rounds using modified ARM-PCR. TCRdb passed the multiplex PCR reads through MiXCR, listing each CDR3 protein once. The sample holds approximately 20,000 distinct CDR3 sequences; 65% to 80% are singletons and the top ten take 15% to 20%. Findings of the study overall: No surface-marker sorting into functional T cell subtypes was done.

The CDR3 extends over 17 amino acids. CDR1 SGHAT and CDR2 FQNNGV come from the germline V gene. The V gene end was trimmed by 5 bases and the J gene end by 7 bases; junction bases not matched to a gene: 18. Regarding this clonotype: Its antigen is as yet unknown.

This receptor was obtained from a male donor with glioblastoma. V and J are TRBV11-2 and TRBJ2-7; 9 bases map to TRBD2. The sequenced material came from peripheral blood. The CDR3 spells CASSPWWGRLAGGEQYF. The CDR3 DNA reads as TGTGCCAGCAGCCCCTGGTGGGGCCGACTGGCGGGGGGGGAGCAGTACTTC.